Listed here are 4 T cell receptor beta chains from one sample, sequenced in a study of control samples from healthy donors and cancer patients. The repertoire was sequenced with immunoSEQ multiplex PCR; TCRdb's copy has only in-frame clones and lacks some. The sample yields approximately 40,000 clones, around 82% seen once. The sequenced material came from PBMCs. These receptors originate from an older woman with lung cancer.

The J gene is TRBJ2-7, the V gene TRBV10-1; 10 nucleotides match TRBD2. This CDR3 has 14 amino acids. J was trimmed by 2 bases and V by 9 bases; bases with no gene match: 7. The germline gives CDR1 WNHNN, CDR2 SYGVQD (reference sequence). The CDR3 reads CASSSGGDTYEQYF. The CDR3 nucleotides are TGCGCCAGTAGCAGCGGGGGGGACACCTACGAGCAGTACTTC.

This clone was counted a single time. The chain recombines TRBV7-9 with TRBJ2-5; 8 bases are a match to TRBD2. The CDR3 sequence is 15 residues long. Germline V lookup: CDR1 SEHNR, CDR2 FQNEAQ (reference sequence). The ends lost 5 bases at V and 5 bases at J; junction bases unmatched: 10. CDR3 residues: CASSPMSGSGETQYF. CDR3 sequence (DNA): TGTGCCAGCAGCCCTATGAGCGGGAGTGGGGAGACCCAGTACTTC.

The chain is built from TRBV10-2 and TRBJ2-2; no clear D gene. This CDR3 contains 14 residues. Trimming cost V 3 bases and J 7 bases, with 12 bases left between them. Germline V gives CDR1 WSHSY, CDR2 SAAADI. The chain's CDR3 is CASSDRLPGGELFF. CDR3 DNA: TGCGCCAGCAGTGATAGGCTACCCGGCGGGGAGCTGTTTTTT.

The V gene is TRBV7-9, the J gene TRBJ2-1; 8 bases map to TRBD2. The V and J ends lost 7 bases and 6 bases, in that order; junction bases with no gene match: 11. CDR3 size: 15 residues. CDR1 is SEHNR, CDR2 FQNEAQ, per germline (reference sequence). The CDR3 is CASIWSSGSGNEQFF. The CDR3 DNA is TGTGCCAGCATCTGGTCAAGCGGGAGCGGCAATGAGCAGTTCTTC.